Listed here are 29 T cell receptor beta chains from one sample, sequenced in a study of blood T cell repertoires in COVID-19. The method was immunoSEQ multiplex PCR; TCRdb's version includes in-frame clones alone and lacks a portion of them. This sample carries roughly 100,000 clones, over 75% of them seen once, and the ten largest clones take about 6.5%. The sequenced sample was peripheral blood. The receptor set was obtained from an older man with acute or convalescent COVID-19.

J is TRBJ2-4 and V is TRBV7-9; the D gene is possibly TRBD2 (6 bases). CDR1 and CDR2 from the germline V gene are SEHNR and FQNEAQ (reference sequence). The CDR3 consists of 13 residues. With 3 bases removed from V and 12 bases from J, the gap between germline ends came to 15 bases. CDR3 bases: TGTGCCAGCAGCTTCTCCCGCGGGGAAAGTCAGTACTTC. It specifies CASSFSRGESQYF.

The chain employs TRBV30 and TRBJ1-2; weak D call: TRBD1 (6 bases). Trimming cost V 2 bases and J 5 bases, with 12 bases left between them. Looked up from germline, CDR1 is GTSNPN and CDR2 is SVGIG (reference sequence). The CDR3 length is 13 residues. CDR3 loop: CAWSRGGGYGYTF. CDR3 in DNA: TGTGCCTGGAGTAGGGGGGGCGGTTATGGCTACACCTTC. Drawing the rest from reference TRBV30 and TRBJ1-2, the complete variable domain is SQTIHQWPATLVQPVGSPLSLECTVEGTSNPNLYWYRQAAGRGLQLLFYSVGIGQISSEVPQNLSASRPQDRQFILSSKKLLLSDSGFYLCAWSRGGGYGYTFGSGTRLTVV.

The V gene is TRBV28, the J gene TRBJ2-5; TRBD1 matches 11 bases. Germline-derived CDR1 and CDR2 are MDHEN and SYDVKM. CDR3 size: 17 residues. The V segment lost 7 bases and the J segment 5 bases; nucleotides outside the gene matches: 15. Here the CDR3 reads CASKFGQGAGVGETQYF. CDR3 nucleotide sequence: TGTGCCAGCAAATTCGGACAGGGGGCGGGGGTAGGGGAGACCCAGTACTTC.

This clone was observed a few times. The gene calls are TRBV9 and TRBJ2-1; possible D gene TRBD2, 6 bases. Trimming stripped 0 bases from V and 4 bases from J, with 11 bases between. This CDR3 region has 15 residues. Germline CDR1 reads SGDLS; CDR2 reads YYNGEE. The CDR3 DNA is TGTGCCAGCAGCGTAGGGGGGGACCTGTACAATGAGCAGTTCTTC. Amino acids: CASSVGGDLYNEQFF.

J is TRBJ1-1 and V is TRBV5-4; D not certain. V lost 3 bases and J lost 3, with 9 bases in between. The CDR3 is 13 residues long. CDR1 and CDR2 (germline): SGHNT, YYREEE (reference sequence). The CDR3 DNA is TGTGCCAGCAGCTGGCTAGATTACACTGAAGCTTTCTTT. It yields the protein CASSWLDYTEAFF.

The chain joins TRBV9 to TRBJ1-2; TRBD1 matches 9 bases. This CDR3 spans 17 amino acids. Germline V gene lookup returns CDR1 SGDLS and CDR2 YYNGEE. The V and J ends lost 4 bases and 5 bases, in that order; junction bases with no gene match: 15. In nucleotides, the CDR3 is TGTGCCAGCAGCCCGAGCCCCGGGACAGGGTTCGGTTATGGCTACACCTTC. Its protein product is CASSPSPGTGFGYGYTF.

The genes are TRBV24-1 and TRBJ2-1; maybe TRBD2 (6 bases). The CDR3 contains 13 residues. Trimming took 4 bases from V and 11 from J, leaving 14 bases between them. Germline V gene lookup returns CDR1 KGHDR and CDR2 SFDVKD. DNA of the CDR3: TGTGCCACCAGTGACCCCGGACTACCTAAGCAGTTCTTC. Translating gives CATSDPGLPKQFF.

The J gene is TRBJ1-2, the V gene TRBV6-5; D not certain. The CDR3 consists of 14 residues. Germline CDR1 MNHEY, CDR2 SVGAGI. Trimming took 5 bases from V and 0 from J, leaving 10 bases between them. DNA of the CDR3: TGTGCCAGCAGTATGCGTAGAGCTAACTATGGCTACACCTTC. As protein: CASSMRRANYGYTF.

The chain has TRBV2 and TRBJ2-7; D is possibly TRBD1 (6 bases). The V gene's germline CDR1 is SNHLY and CDR2 FYNNEI. V lost 6 bases to trimming and J lost 4 bases, with 19 bases between them. This CDR3 has 15 residues. The CDR3 here is CASSETGTRIYEQYF. DNA of the CDR3: TGTGCCAGCAGCGAGACCGGGACAAGAATTTACGAGCAGTACTTC.

This chain links TRBV5-1 with TRBJ1-2; possible D gene TRBD1, 5 bases. The CDR3 has 15 residues. Trimming stripped 4 bases from V and 8 bases from J, with 21 bases between. CDR1 and CDR2 from the germline V gene are SGHRS and YFSETQ. The CDR3 is CASSLDAQGTMGYTF. As DNA, the CDR3 is TGCGCCAGCAGCCTTGATGCCCAGGGTACGATGGGCTACACCTTC.

This clone was counted only a few times. J is TRBJ1-6 and V is TRBV4-2, with 7 bases aligning to TRBD1. The germline gives CDR1 LGHNA, CDR2 YNFKEQ. V dropped 0 bases and J dropped 6; count of bases not matched to a gene: 8. The CDR3 has 17 amino acids. CDR3 residues: CASSQEARQGVNSPLHF. CDR3 bases: TGTGCCAGCAGCCAAGAAGCGAGACAGGGTGTTAATTCACCCCTCCACTTT.

This chain connects TRBV28 to TRBJ2-1; the D gene is possibly TRBD2 (6 bases). CDR3 length: 15 residues. CDR1 and CDR2 (germline): MDHEN, SYDVKM. The V gene lost 6 bases and the J gene lost 4 bases, with 16 bases spanning the gap. Here the CDR3 DNA reads TGTGCCAGCAGCACACAGCGGGCTATATACAATGAGCAGTTCTTC. Protein product: CASSTQRAIYNEQFF.

V usage is TRBV7-2 and J usage is TRBJ2-7, with TRBD2 matching 7 bases. Germline V gene sequence: CDR1 SGHTA, CDR2 FQGNSA. This CDR3 has 15 residues. The V and J ends lost 4 bases and 3 bases, in that order; junction bases with no gene match: 9. The CDR3 is CASSWDSGGDYEQYV. Here the CDR3 DNA reads TGTGCCAGCAGCTGGGACTCGGGGGGTGACTACGAGCAGTACGTC.

The chain carries TRBV28 and TRBJ1-5; TRBD1 agrees at 9 bases. This CDR3 is built from 16 residues. The J segment lost 6 bases and the V segment lost 6 bases, leaving 12 bases of the junction unmatched. CDR1 and CDR2 (germline): MDHEN, SYDVKM. CDR3 sequence (DNA): TGTGCCAGCAGCCGAAGGACAGGGGTGGCGGGTCAGCCCCAGCATTTT. Its translation: CASSRRTGVAGQPQHF. The whole variable domain, filled in from reference TRBV28 and TRBJ1-5, reads DVKVTQSSRYLVKRTGEKVFLECVQDMDHENMFWYRQDPGLGLRLIYFSYDVKMKEKGDIPEGYSVSREKKERFSLILESASTNQTSMYLCASSRRTGVAGQPQHFGDGTRLSIL.

The chain employs TRBV12-3 or TRBV12-4 and TRBJ1-2, with D possibly matching TRBD1 (6 bases). CDR3 length: 13 residues. V was trimmed by 6 bases and J by 7 bases, leaving 15 bases between them. The CDR3 DNA sequence: TGTGCCAGCAGCCACCACAGGGTATCTGGCTACACCTTC. It is translated as CASSHHRVSGYTF.

The genes are TRBV10-3 and TRBJ2-7, with a tentative D call TRBD1 (5 bases). The CDR3 consists of 15 residues. V lost 0 bases and J 2 bases, leaving 11 bases between the germline ends. CDR1 is ENHRY and CDR2 is SYGVKD in the germline V gene. CDR3 coding DNA: TGTGCCATCAGTGAGTCGTATCAGGGAACCTACGAGCAGTACTTC. Encoded protein: CAISESYQGTYEQYF.

A word on this clone: The junction departs from germline at one end; a sequencing error may be responsible. The chain carries TRBV7-7 and TRBJ2-3; possibly TRBD2 for D (5 bases). CDR3 length equals 14 residues. Germline V gene data show CDR1 as SSHAT and CDR2 as FNYEAQ (reference sequence). CDR3 in amino acids: CASSYGNPGDTQYF. The CDR3 coding sequence is TGTGCTAGCAGCTACGGGAACCCTGGGGATACGCAGTATTTT.

V is TRBV4-1 and J is TRBJ1-1; 9 bases align to TRBD1. Germline V gene data show CDR1 as MGHRA and CDR2 as YSYEKL. Losses at the gene ends were 5 bases for V and 6 bases for J; bases not matched to a gene: 7. The CDR3 contains 14 residues. The CDR3 nucleotides read TGCGCCAGCAGCGCACCCGGGACAGGGCCTGAAGCTTTCTTT. Translation gives CASSAPGTGPEAFF.

This rearrangement joins TRBV7-2 to TRBJ2-5; TRBD2 matches at 13 bases. The J segment lost 5 bases and the V segment lost 4 bases, leaving 7 bases of the junction unmatched. There are 16 residues in the CDR3. CDR1 and CDR2 from the germline V gene are SGHTA and FQGNSA. The CDR3 sequence is CASSSRLAGGGETQYF. Here the CDR3 DNA reads TGTGCCAGCAGCTCAAGACTAGCGGGGGGAGGGGAGACCCAGTACTTC. The whole variable domain, filled in from reference TRBV7-2 and TRBJ2-5, reads GAGVSQSPSNKVTEKGKDVELRCDPISGHTALYWYRQSLGQGLEFLIYFQGNSAPDKSGLPSDRFSAERTGGSVSTLTIQRTQQEDSAVYLCASSSRLAGGGETQYFGPGTRLLVL.

This clone was found many times. The chain carries TRBV19 and TRBJ1-5; 12 nucleotides align to TRBD1. The CDR3 is made up of 19 amino acids. V dropped 7 bases and J dropped 5; count of bases not matched to a gene: 18. Looked up from germline, CDR1 is LNHDA and CDR2 is SQIVND (reference sequence). The CDR3 nucleotides are TGTGCCAGTACCGCTCCAGCGGGACAGGGGGCTTTCGCCGATCAGCCCCAGCATTTT. Amino acid sequence: CASTAPAGQGAFADQPQHF.

This chain links TRBV2 with TRBJ1-2, with TRBD1 matching over 10 bases. CDR3 length: 17 residues. The V gene's germline CDR1 is SNHLY and CDR2 FYNNEI. V lost 5 bases and J lost 7; bases outside the gene matches: 16. The CDR3 DNA follows: TGTGCCAGCAGTCCACGCCCCCAATGGACAGGGGGGGTTGGCTACACCTTC. Translating gives CASSPRPQWTGGVGYTF.

J is TRBJ1-1 and V is TRBV5-1; 8 bases line up with TRBD1. The CDR3 has 15 amino acids. Per the germline V gene, CDR1 is SGHRS and CDR2 is YFSETQ. V lost 4 bases to trimming and J lost 0 bases; unmatched junction nucleotides: 5. The CDR3 nucleotides read TGCGCCAGCAGCACGGAACAGGGGGTGAACACTGAAGCTTTCTTT. Protein product: CASSTEQGVNTEAFF.

The chain recombines TRBV2 with TRBJ1-2; 8 bases are a match to TRBD1. The CDR3 totals 16 residues. V gave up 6 bases and J gave up 4 bases; unmatched junction bases: 13. Germline loops: CDR1 SNHLY, CDR2 FYNNEI. As DNA, the CDR3 is TGTGCCAGCAGCAATCCAGGACAGGGACCCACCTATGGCTACACCTTC. Protein product: CASSNPGQGPTYGYTF.

This clone was picked up a small number of times. The V and J genes are TRBV9 and TRBJ1-1; D possibly corresponds to TRBD1 (5 bases). Trimming left V 2 bases short and J 3 bases short, with 11 bases between. Germline V gene lookup returns CDR1 SGDLS and CDR2 YYNGEE. The CDR3 has 14 amino acids. Written as DNA, the CDR3 is TGTGCCAGCAGCGTGGACATAGTATACACTGAAGCTTTCTTT. Translation: CASSVDIVYTEAFF. Complete variable domain (other parts from reference TRBV9 and TRBJ1-1): DSGVTQTPKHLITATGQRVTLRCSPRSGDLSVYWYQQSLDQGLQFLIQYYNGEERAKGNILERFSAQQFPDLHSELNLSSLELGDSALYFCASSVDIVYTEAFFGQGTRLTVV.

This clone was counted a few times. The genes are TRBV19 and TRBJ2-5; 12 nucleotides line up with TRBD2. CDR1 LNHDA and CDR2 SQIVND come from the germline V gene (reference sequence). Germline trimming cut 4 bases from V and 5 bases from J; bases unmatched to any gene: 8. The CDR3 sequence is 16 residues long. In nucleotides, the CDR3 is TGTGCCAGTAGTAGGACTAGCGGGGCCCTCGGGGAGACCCAGTACTTC. It codes for CASSRTSGALGETQYF.

This clone has just one count. V and J are TRBV2 and TRBJ2-3, with TRBD1 matching over 10 bases. The CDR3 has 16 amino acids. Germline V gene lookup returns CDR1 SNHLY and CDR2 FYNNEI. With V trimmed by 4 bases and J by 5 bases, 9 bases remained unmatched. The CDR3 sequence is CASSADRGRFKDTQYF. CDR3 nucleotide sequence: TGTGCCAGCAGTGCTGACAGGGGGCGATTTAAAGATACGCAGTATTTT.

This clone showed up just a few times. The genes are TRBV5-5 and TRBJ1-2; 8 bases agree with TRBD1. Germline V lookup: CDR1 SGHKS, CDR2 YYEKEE (reference sequence). V lost 4 bases to trimming and J lost 8 bases; unmatched junction nucleotides: 7. This CDR3 has 13 amino acids. CDR3 protein: CASSLDRVQGYTF. CDR3 bases: TGTGCCAGCAGCCTGGACAGGGTACAGGGCTACACCTTC.

This clone has just a few counts. The genes are TRBV2 and TRBJ2-1; D remains unclear. Germline V gene sequence: CDR1 SNHLY, CDR2 FYNNEI. This CDR3 comprises 15 residues. Trimming cost V 3 bases and J 0 bases, with 9 bases left between them. The CDR3: CASSDPQFSYNEQFF. The DNA of the CDR3 is TGTGCCAGCAGTGATCCACAGTTCTCCTACAATGAGCAGTTCTTC.

The chain uses TRBV19 and TRBJ1-1, with a tentative D call TRBD1 (5 bases). The V gene's germline CDR1 is LNHDA and CDR2 SQIVND (reference sequence). The CDR3 length is 17 residues. V lost 0 bases and J 1 base, leaving 15 bases between the germline ends. DNA of the CDR3: TGTGCCAGTAGTATAGATCTAGGCAGGGTTGAGAACACTGAAGCTTTCTTT. This sequence encodes CASSIDLGRVENTEAFF.